These 10 T cell receptor beta chains share one sample of origin, sequenced in a study of blood T cell repertoires in COVID-19. The assay was immunoSEQ multiplex PCR, and TCRdb's table has in-frame clones only and misses some. The sample has about 440,000 clones; about 89% are singletons. Sequencing input: peripheral blood. The receptors shown here come from a woman in her 30s with acute or convalescent COVID-19.

This chain links TRBV7-9 with TRBJ1-1, with 7 nucleotides matching TRBD1. Germline-derived CDR1 and CDR2 are SEHNR and FQNEAQ (reference sequence). Unmatched junction bases numbered 3, after V lost 5 bases and J lost 0 bases. The CDR3 covers 14 residues. The CDR3, as DNA: TGTGCCAGCAGCCAGGGGGGAATGAACACTGAAGCTTTCTTT. It is translated as CASSQGGMNTEAFF.

CDR3 in amino acids: CASSVGSHSYNSPLHF. The CDR3, as DNA: TGTGCCAGCAGTGTGGGGAGCCACTCCTATAATTCACCCCTCCACTTT. This chain connects TRBV2 to TRBJ1-6; no clear D gene. The CDR3 runs to 16 residues. The ends were cut back, 4 bases at V and 0 bases at J, with 10 bases in the middle. The germline gives CDR1 SNHLY, CDR2 FYNNEI. Combining the CDR3 with reference TRBV2 and TRBJ1-6 gives the whole variable domain EPEVTQTPSHQVTQMGQEVILRCVPISNHLYFYWYRQILGQKVEFLVSFYNNEISEKSEIFDDQFSVERPDGSNFTLKIRSTKLEDSAMYFCASSVGSHSYNSPLHFGNGTRLTVT.

The CDR3 loop reads CASRNQGEGNQPQHF. Here the CDR3 DNA reads TGTGCCAGCAGAAATCAGGGGGAGGGCAATCAGCCCCAGCATTTT. V gene TRBV28 combines with J gene TRBJ1-5; 7 bases agree with TRBD1. J gave up 2 bases and V 6 bases, and 7 bases lay outside the gene matches. The germline CDR1 and CDR2 sequences are MDHEN and SYDVKM. This CDR3 is built from 15 residues.

The V call is TRBV11-3, the J call TRBJ2-6, with a tentative D call TRBD1 (6 bases). The CDR3 covers 18 residues. V was trimmed by 1 base and J by 2 bases, leaving 15 bases between them. Germline lookup yields CDR1 SGHNT and CDR2 YENEEA. CDR3 nucleotides: TGTGCCAGCAGCTTAGTGGACAGAAAGGAAGCTGGGGCCAACGTCCTGACTTTC. Translated, it gives CASSLVDRKEAGANVLTF.

The chain is built from TRBV11-1 and TRBJ2-3, with D possibly matching TRBD2 (7 bases). V lost 1 base to trimming and J lost 4 bases, with 12 bases between them. The CDR3 sequence is 15 residues long. Germline V gene data show CDR1 as SGHAT and CDR2 as FQDESV (reference sequence). CDR3 DNA: TGTGCCAGCAGCTTAGAGGTCGGGGGGCCAGATACGCAGTATTTT. This gives the protein CASSLEVGGPDTQYF. Full variable domain (remainder filled in from reference TRBV11-1 and TRBJ2-3): EAEVAQSPRYKITEKSQAVAFWCDPISGHATLYWYRQILGQGPELLVQFQDESVVDDSQLPKDRFSAERLKGVDSTLKIQPAELGDSAMYLCASSLEVGGPDTQYFGPGTRLTVL.

The V gene is TRBV2, the J gene TRBJ2-3; D not resolved. The CDR3 runs 13 residues. The germline V and J ends were trimmed by 3 bases and 6 bases, with 10 bases remaining between them. Germline CDR1 SNHLY, CDR2 FYNNEI. CDR3 in amino acids: CASSESRWDTQYF. DNA for the CDR3: TGTGCCAGCAGTGAGAGTAGATGGGATACGCAGTATTTT.

The rearrangement uses TRBV19 and TRBJ2-2; 7 bases align to TRBD2. After removal of 6 bases from V and 2 bases from J, the junction contained 6 bases not matched to a gene. This CDR3 has 15 residues. The germline V gene encodes CDR1 LNHDA and CDR2 SQIVND (reference sequence). The CDR3 loop is CASSQTSFNTGELFF. Written as DNA, the CDR3 is TGTGCCAGTAGCCAGACTAGCTTCAACACCGGGGAGCTGTTTTTT.

V usage is TRBV11-2 and J usage is TRBJ1-4; a weak D match, TRBD1 (5 bases). CDR3 length: 16 residues. Trimming shortened V by 1 base and J by 2 bases, and 11 bases separated the two germline ends. Germline V CDR1 and CDR2: SGHAT, FQNNGV. CDR3: CASSLAGAGTNEKLFF. In DNA, the CDR3 is TGTGCCAGCAGCTTAGCGGGCGCAGGGACTAATGAAAAACTGTTTTTT.

This chain connects TRBV18 to TRBJ1-4, with 7 bases that match TRBD1. The CDR3 consists of 14 residues. With V trimmed by 3 bases and J by 8 bases, 6 bases remained unmatched. CDR1 and CDR2 from the germline V gene are KGHSH and LQKENI. The CDR3 DNA sequence: TGTGCCAGCTCACCCAAGGGGACAGAGGAAAAACTGTTTTTT. Translated, it gives CASSPKGTEEKLFF.

This chain connects TRBV21-1 to TRBJ2-3; the DNA was not compared with TRBD1, the D call given in the table. TRBV21-1 constitutes a pseudogene. This CDR3 comprises 15 residues. In nucleotides, the CDR3 is TGTGCCAGCAGCAAAGTATTCAGGCTCGCAGATACGCAGTATTTT. Encoded protein: CASSKVFRLADTQYF.